This TCR beta chain is from a study of early T cells in non-severe SARS-CoV-2 infection. Study-wide background: Chains stayed unpaired after sequencing of bulk RNA from unsorted whole blood.

The CDR3 totals 16 residues. Trimming cost V 6 bases and J 4 bases; bases outside gene matches: 13. CDR1 and CDR2 from the germline V gene are MDHEN and SYDVKM. Individual cDNA molecules received unique molecular identifiers. TCRdb fed the 5' RACE reads into MiXCR, producing one record per CDR3 protein. In the table there are more than 75,000 distinct CDR3 sequences, 14% of which are singletons. The study's findings and limits: The matching step, a VDJdb search, favored anti-spike CD8 responses and missed private and CD4 specificities.

Comments on this clonotype: Its specificity is not known.

The sample was whole blood. The chain links TRBV28 to TRBJ2-3; 7 bases line up with TRBD2. This clonotype originated in an adult who was a healthcare worker with PCR-confirmed SARS-CoV-2 infection or an uninfected control (not recorded which). For the CDR3, the DNA is TGTGCCAGCAGATTCCACGGGGCGGGGGTTTCAGATACGCAGTATTTT. Protein sequence: CASRFHGAGVSDTQYF.